This T cell receptor beta chain was captured by sequencing in a study of regulatory T cells in long-lasting Graves disease. Study context: Patients newly diagnosed with Graves' had been on antithyroid drugs for under 3 months.

The trim removed 3 bases at V and 5 bases at J, leaving 5 bases unmatched. The germline V gene encodes CDR1 MDHEN and CDR2 SYDVKM. The CDR3 extends over 15 amino acids. Time point indicated: newly diagnosed GD, antithyroid drugs for less than 3 months. Extracted RNA from PBMCs served as the source of the TCR library. To make TCR beta libraries, researchers used iRepertoire HTBI primers and Arm-PCR of CDR3 regions. Using its own MiXCR run on the multiplex PCR reads, TCRdb lists one record per CDR3 protein. The data show about 450,000 distinct CDR3 sequences, about 15% seen once. This sample also appeared in a second study, on T cells in Graves' hyperthyroidism and ophthalmopathy. Turning to that study: Also found in blood were most expanded thyroid clonotypes above 0.001. Model predictions of ophthalmopathy came a median approximately seven months before onset.

The TCR sequence derives from a woman aged 30 to 39 with Graves disease. The V call is TRBV28, the J call TRBJ2-1, with TRBD2 identical over 9 bases. Sequences were derived from peripheral blood mononuclear cells (PBMCs), sampled at new diagnosis, from a patient treated with antithyroid drugs. In nucleotides, the CDR3 is TGTGCCAGCAGTTTTTTGACTAGCGGTAACAATGAGCAGTTCTTC. Protein sequence: CASSFLTSGNNEQFF.